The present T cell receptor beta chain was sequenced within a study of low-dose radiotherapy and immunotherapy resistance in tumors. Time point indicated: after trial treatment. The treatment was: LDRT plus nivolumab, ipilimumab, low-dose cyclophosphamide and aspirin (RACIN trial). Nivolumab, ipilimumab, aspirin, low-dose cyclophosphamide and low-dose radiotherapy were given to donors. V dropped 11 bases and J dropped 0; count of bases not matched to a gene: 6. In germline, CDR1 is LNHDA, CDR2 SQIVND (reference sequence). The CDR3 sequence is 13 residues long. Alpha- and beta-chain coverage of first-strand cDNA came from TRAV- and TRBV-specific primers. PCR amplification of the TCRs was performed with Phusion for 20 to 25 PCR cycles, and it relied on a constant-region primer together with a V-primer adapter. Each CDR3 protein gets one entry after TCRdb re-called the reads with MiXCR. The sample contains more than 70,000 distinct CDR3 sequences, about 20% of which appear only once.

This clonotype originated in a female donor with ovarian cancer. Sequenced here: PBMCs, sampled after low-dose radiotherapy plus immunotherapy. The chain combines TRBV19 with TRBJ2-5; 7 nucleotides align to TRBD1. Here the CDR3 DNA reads TGTGCCGGATACAGGGGAGACCAAGAGACCCAGTACTTC. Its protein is CAGYRGDQETQYF.